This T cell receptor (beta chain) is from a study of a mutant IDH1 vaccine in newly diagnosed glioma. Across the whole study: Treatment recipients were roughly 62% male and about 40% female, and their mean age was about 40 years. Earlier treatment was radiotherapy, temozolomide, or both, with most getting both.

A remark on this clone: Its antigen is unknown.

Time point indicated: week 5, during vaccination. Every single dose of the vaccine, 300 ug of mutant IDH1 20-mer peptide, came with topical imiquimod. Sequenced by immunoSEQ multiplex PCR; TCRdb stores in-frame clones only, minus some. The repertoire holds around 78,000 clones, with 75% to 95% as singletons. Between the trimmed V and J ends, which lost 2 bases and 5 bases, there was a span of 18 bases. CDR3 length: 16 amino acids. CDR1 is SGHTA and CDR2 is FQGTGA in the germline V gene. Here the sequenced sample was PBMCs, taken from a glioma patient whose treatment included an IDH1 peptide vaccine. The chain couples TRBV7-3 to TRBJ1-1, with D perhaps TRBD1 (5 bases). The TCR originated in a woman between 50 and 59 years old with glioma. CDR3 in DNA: TGTGCCAGCAGCTTACGGGGGAGGTCCCTGTTGACTGAAGCTTTCTTT. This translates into CASSLRGRSLLTEAFF.